Below, 13 T cell receptor beta chains from the same sample are listed, as sequenced in a study of response to subunit inactivated influenza vaccine. Each CDR3 protein is one row after TCRdb ran MiXCR on the RT-PCR reads. The sample shows over 150,000 distinct CDR3 sequences, about 10% of them seen only once. Here the sequenced sample was CD8+ T cells sorted from PBMCs, taken roughly 24 months after vaccination. Every receptor here comes from a man aged 45 to 75 who received an inactivated influenza vaccine.

This clonotype has more than one count but fewer than ten. The rearrangement links TRBV15 to TRBJ2-1; 13 bases line up with TRBD2. Germline V gene lookup returns CDR1 LNHNV and CDR2 YYDKDF (reference sequence). With V trimmed by 3 bases and J by 5 bases, 4 bases remained unmatched. The CDR3 runs 16 residues. In DNA form, the CDR3 reads TGTGCCACCAGCAGGACGGGACTAGCGGGAAACAATGAGCAGTTCTTC. Protein: CATSRTGLAGNNEQFF.

This clonotype was observed many times. The chain couples TRBV4-3 to TRBJ2-7; 8 bases are shared with TRBD1. V shed 0 bases and J 3 bases; nucleotides not matched to a gene: 10. CDR1 LGHNA and CDR2 YSLEER come from the germline V gene. This CDR3 region has 17 residues. CDR3 sequence: CASSQEPGQGALYEQYF. The CDR3 nucleotides are TGCGCCAGCAGCCAAGAGCCCGGACAGGGAGCTCTCTACGAGCAGTACTTC.

This clonotype is a singleton in its sample. This rearrangement joins TRBV21-1 to TRBJ2-3; no DNA check was done on the table's D call, TRBD2. TRBV21-1 is deemed a pseudogene. This CDR3 is built from 19 residues. The CDR3 region is CASSKDPAGTSGGIDTQYF. DNA for the CDR3: TGTGCCAGCAGCAAAGATCCGGCGGGGACTAGCGGTGGTATAGATACGCAGTATTTT.

This clonotype was detected only once. The chain joins TRBV5-5 to TRBJ2-3; 8 bases match TRBD1. CDR1 SGHKS and CDR2 YYEKEE come from the germline V gene (reference sequence). J lost 2 bases, V lost 3 bases, and 8 bases had no gene match. This CDR3 is built from 16 residues. CDR3 coding DNA: TGTGCCAGCAGCTCGAACCGGGACAGGCACACAGATACGCAGTATTTT. Encoded protein: CASSSNRDRHTDTQYF.

This clonotype occurred a few times. V is TRBV4-3 and J is TRBJ1-6; possible D gene TRBD1, 5 bases. Per the germline V gene, CDR1 is LGHNA and CDR2 is YSLEER. The CDR3 has 14 amino acids. V gave up 6 bases and J gave up 4 bases, with 10 bases separating them. In DNA form, the CDR3 reads TGCGCCAGCAGTCAGACAGATTATAATTCACCCCTCCACTTT. It codes for CASSQTDYNSPLHF.

The chain has TRBV15 and TRBJ1-1; D is ambiguous. This CDR3 has 13 residues. Trimming removed 5 bases from V and 0 bases from J, with 7 bases in between. Germline V gene data show CDR1 as LNHNV and CDR2 as YYDKDF (reference sequence). The CDR3 bases are TGTGCCACCAGCCTATCATTGAACACTGAAGCTTTCTTT. Protein product: CATSLSLNTEAFF.

V and J are TRBV4-3 and TRBJ1-2; D possibly corresponds to TRBD1 (5 bases). Germline V CDR1 and CDR2: LGHNA, YSLEER. The CDR3 is made up of 15 amino acids. V was shortened by 0 bases and J by 4 bases, with 12 bases between the two germline ends. CDR3 DNA sequence: TGCGCCAGCAGCCAAGATTCAGGGAGTATCTATGGCTACACCTTC. Amino acids: CASSQDSGSIYGYTF.

This clonotype has a handful of counts. This rearrangement joins TRBV2 to TRBJ1-1; D might be TRBD1 (6 bases). The CDR3 is 15 residues long. Germline lookup yields CDR1 SNHLY and CDR2 FYNNEI. V was clipped by 5 bases and J by 10 bases, with 23 bases between them. Here the CDR3 reads CASSLGTGIGDRAFF. Here the CDR3 DNA reads TGTGCCAGCAGTCTGGGTACAGGGATTGGGGACCGAGCTTTCTTT.

This clonotype turned up a few times. The chain carries TRBV6-5 and TRBJ2-1; 13 nucleotides align to TRBD2. J lost 9 bases, V lost 4 bases, and 6 bases had no gene match. Germline V gene sequence: CDR1 MNHEY, CDR2 SVGAGI. There are 15 residues in the CDR3. The CDR3 sequence is CASSSGTSGAGEQFF. For the CDR3, the DNA is TGTGCCAGCAGTTCCGGGACTAGCGGGGCGGGTGAGCAGTTCTTC.

As concerns this clonotype: Germline is not matched at one junction end, which may reflect a read error. J is TRBJ1-2 and V is TRBV10-2; 8 bases are a match to TRBD1. The CDR3 covers 19 residues. The germline gives CDR1 WSHSY, CDR2 SAAADI. In DNA form, the CDR3 reads TGCGCCAGCAGTGAGTCGGGGGACAGGCCCCCATTCCTTAACTATGGCTACGCCTTC. This sequence encodes CASSESGDRPPFLNYGYAF.

The CDR3 reads CSARSRDRGLYEQYF. The CDR3 coding sequence is TGCAGTGCTAGATCCCGGGACAGGGGGCTCTACGAGCAGTACTTC. The V gene is TRBV20-1, the J gene TRBJ2-7; 12 bases fit TRBD1. With V trimmed by 2 bases and J by 3 bases, 5 bases remained unmatched. The CDR3 sequence is 15 residues long. CDR1 and CDR2 from the germline V gene are DFQATT and SNEGSKA (reference sequence).

In its sample, this clonotype was seen a few times. Germline and junction disagree at one end, which may indicate a read error. This chain joins TRBV20-1 and TRBJ1-2, with TRBD1 as a possible D gene (6 bases). The CDR3 has 14 amino acids. CDR1 is DFQATT and CDR2 is SNEGSKA in the germline V gene (reference sequence). The CDR3 nucleotides are TGCAGTGCCAGAGTCGTTTTCAGGGGTTCTGGCTACACCTTC. Its protein is CSARVVFRGSGYTF.

The chain couples TRBV4-3 to TRBJ2-7; 11 nucleotides agree with TRBD2. The CDR3 loop spans 17 amino acids. Germline-derived CDR1 and CDR2 are LGHNA and YSLEER. The V and J ends lost 0 bases and 4 bases, in that order; junction bases with no gene match: 8. CDR3: CASSQDSVLAGDYEQYF. The CDR3 nucleotides are TGCGCCAGCAGCCAAGATAGTGTACTAGCGGGAGATTACGAGCAGTACTTC.